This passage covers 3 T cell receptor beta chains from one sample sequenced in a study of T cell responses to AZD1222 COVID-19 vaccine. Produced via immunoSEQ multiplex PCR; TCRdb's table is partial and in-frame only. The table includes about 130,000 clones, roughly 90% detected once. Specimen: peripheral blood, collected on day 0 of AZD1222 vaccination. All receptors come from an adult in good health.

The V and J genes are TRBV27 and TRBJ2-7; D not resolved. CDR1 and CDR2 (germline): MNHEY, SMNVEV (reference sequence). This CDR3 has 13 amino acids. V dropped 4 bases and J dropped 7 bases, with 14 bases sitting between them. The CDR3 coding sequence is TGTGCCAGCAGTTCCCTGCGTCTTGGTGAGCAGTACTTC. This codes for CASSSLRLGEQYF.

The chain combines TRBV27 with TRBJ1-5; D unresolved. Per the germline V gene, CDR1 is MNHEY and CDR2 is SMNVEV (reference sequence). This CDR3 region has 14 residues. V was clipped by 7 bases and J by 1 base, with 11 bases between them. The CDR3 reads CASKARESNQPQHF. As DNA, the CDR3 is TGTGCCAGCAAGGCGAGGGAAAGCAATCAGCCCCAGCATTTT.

This CDR3 is CASSGGLRVDTEAFF. CDR3 DNA sequence: TGTGCCAGCAGCGGGGGACTGAGGGTGGACACTGAAGCTTTCTTT. This chain connects TRBV5-6 to TRBJ1-1; a possible D gene is TRBD1 (5 bases). Germline CDR1 SGHDT, CDR2 YYEEEE. The CDR3 extends over 15 amino acids. Trimming left V 4 bases short and J 3 bases short, with 16 bases between.